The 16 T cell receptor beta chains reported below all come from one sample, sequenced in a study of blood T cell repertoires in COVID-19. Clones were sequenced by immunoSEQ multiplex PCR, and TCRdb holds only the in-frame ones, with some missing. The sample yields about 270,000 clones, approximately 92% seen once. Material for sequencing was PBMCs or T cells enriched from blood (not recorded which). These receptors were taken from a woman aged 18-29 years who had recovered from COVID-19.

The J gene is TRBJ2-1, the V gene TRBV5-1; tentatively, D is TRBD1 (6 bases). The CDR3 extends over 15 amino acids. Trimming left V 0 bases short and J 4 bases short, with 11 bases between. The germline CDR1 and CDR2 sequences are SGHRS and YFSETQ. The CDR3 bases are TGCGCCAGCAGCTTGGACGGGACACTTTACAATGAGCAGTTCTTC. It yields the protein CASSLDGTLYNEQFF.

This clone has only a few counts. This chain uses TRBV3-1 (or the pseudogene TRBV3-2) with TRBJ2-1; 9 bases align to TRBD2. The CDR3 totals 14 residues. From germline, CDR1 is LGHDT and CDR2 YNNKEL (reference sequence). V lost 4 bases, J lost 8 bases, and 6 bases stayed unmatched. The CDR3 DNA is TGTGCCAGCAGCCTCCGTCAGCGGGGGGATGAGCAGTTCTTC. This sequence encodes CASSLRQRGDEQFF.

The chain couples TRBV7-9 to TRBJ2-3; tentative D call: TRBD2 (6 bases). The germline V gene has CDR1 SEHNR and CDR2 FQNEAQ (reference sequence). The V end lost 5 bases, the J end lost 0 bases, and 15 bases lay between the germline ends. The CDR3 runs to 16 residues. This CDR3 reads CASSGGTSTSTDTQYF. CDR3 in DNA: TGTGCCAGCAGCGGGGGGACTTCTACTAGCACAGATACGCAGTATTTT. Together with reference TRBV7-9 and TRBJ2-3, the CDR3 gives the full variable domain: DTGVSQNPRHKITKRGQNVTFRCDPISEHNRLYWYRQTLGQGPEFLTYFQNEAQLEKSRLLSDRFSAERPKGSFSTLEIQRTEQGDSAMYLCASSGGTSTSTDTQYFGPGTRLTVL.

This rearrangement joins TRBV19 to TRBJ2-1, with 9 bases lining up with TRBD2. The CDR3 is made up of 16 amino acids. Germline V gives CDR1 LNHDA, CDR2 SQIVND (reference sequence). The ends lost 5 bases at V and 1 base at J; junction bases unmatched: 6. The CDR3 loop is CASSGVAGASYNEQFF. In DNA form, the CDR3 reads TGTGCCAGTAGTGGTGTAGCGGGGGCTTCCTACAATGAGCAGTTCTTC.

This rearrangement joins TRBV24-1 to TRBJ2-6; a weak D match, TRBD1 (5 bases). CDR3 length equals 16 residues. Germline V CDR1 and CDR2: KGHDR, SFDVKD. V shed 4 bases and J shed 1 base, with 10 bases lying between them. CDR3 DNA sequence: TGTGCCACCAGTGACATACAGGCGTCTGGGGCCAACGTCCTGACTTTC. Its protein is CATSDIQASGANVLTF.

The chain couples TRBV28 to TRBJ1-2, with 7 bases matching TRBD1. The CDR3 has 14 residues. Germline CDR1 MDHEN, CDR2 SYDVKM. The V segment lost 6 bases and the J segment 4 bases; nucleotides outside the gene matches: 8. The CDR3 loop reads CASRPPAGGYGYTF. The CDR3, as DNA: TGTGCCAGCAGACCTCCGGCAGGGGGCTATGGCTACACCTTC.

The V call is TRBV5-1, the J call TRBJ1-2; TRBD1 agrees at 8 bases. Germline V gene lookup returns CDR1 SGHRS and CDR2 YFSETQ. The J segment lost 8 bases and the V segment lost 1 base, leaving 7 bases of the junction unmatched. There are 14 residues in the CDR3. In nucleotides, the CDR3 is TGCGCCAGCAGCTTGCTCAGGGGGCTGGAAGGCTACACCTTC. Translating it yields CASSLLRGLEGYTF.

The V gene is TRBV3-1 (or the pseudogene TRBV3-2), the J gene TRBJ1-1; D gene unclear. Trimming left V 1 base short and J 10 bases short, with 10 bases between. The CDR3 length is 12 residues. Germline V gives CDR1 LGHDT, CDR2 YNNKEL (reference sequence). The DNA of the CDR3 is TGTGCCAGCAGCCAAGGGGAGGGAGCAGCTTTCTTT. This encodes CASSQGEGAAFF.

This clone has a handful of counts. The CDR3 region has the DNA TGTGCCAGCAGCTTATCGGTCTCTGGGGCCAACGTCCTGACTTTC. Translated, it gives CASSLSVSGANVLTF. The gene calls are TRBV7-9 and TRBJ2-6; D uncertain. The CDR3 loop spans 15 amino acids. Per the germline V gene, CDR1 is SEHNR and CDR2 is FQNEAQ (reference sequence). The V end lost 2 bases, the J end lost 0 bases, and 5 bases lay between the germline ends.

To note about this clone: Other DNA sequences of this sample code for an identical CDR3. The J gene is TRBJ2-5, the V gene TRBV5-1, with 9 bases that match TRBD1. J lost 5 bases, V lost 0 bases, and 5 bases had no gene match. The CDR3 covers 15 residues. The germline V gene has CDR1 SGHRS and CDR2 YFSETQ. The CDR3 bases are TGCGCCAGCAGCTTGGTGACAGGGGGGAGGGAGACCCAGTACTTC. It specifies CASSLVTGGRETQYF.

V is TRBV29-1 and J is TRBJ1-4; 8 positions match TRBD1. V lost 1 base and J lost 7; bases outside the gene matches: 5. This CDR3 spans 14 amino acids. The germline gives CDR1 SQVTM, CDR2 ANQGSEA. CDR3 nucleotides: TGCAGCGTTGAAGGGACAGGGTCGACTGAAAAACTGTTTTTT. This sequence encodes CSVEGTGSTEKLFF.

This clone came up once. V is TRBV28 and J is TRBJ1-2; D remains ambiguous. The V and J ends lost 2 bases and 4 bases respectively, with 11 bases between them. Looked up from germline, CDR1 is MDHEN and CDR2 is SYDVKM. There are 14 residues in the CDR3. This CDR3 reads CASSLEGWGYGYTF. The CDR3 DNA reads TGTGCCAGCAGTTTAGAGGGATGGGGCTATGGCTACACCTTC.

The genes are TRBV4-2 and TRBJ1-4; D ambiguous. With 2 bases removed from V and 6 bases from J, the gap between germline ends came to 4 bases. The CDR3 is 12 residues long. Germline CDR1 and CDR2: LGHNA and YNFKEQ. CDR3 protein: CASSQRDEKLFF. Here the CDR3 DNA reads TGTGCCAGCAGCCAACGGGATGAAAAACTGTTTTTT.

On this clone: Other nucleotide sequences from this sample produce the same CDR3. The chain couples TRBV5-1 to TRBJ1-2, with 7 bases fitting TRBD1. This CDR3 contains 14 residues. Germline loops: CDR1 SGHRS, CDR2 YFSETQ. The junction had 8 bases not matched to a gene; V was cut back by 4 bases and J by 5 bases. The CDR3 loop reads CASSLRTGDYGYTF. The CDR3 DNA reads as TGCGCCAGCAGCCTCCGGACAGGCGATTATGGCTACACCTTC.

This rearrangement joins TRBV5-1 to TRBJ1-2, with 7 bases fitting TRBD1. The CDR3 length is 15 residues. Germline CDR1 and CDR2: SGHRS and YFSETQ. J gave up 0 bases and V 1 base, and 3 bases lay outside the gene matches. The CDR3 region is CASSLYQGANYGYTF. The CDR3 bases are TGCGCCAGCAGCTTGTACCAGGGGGCTAACTATGGCTACACCTTC.

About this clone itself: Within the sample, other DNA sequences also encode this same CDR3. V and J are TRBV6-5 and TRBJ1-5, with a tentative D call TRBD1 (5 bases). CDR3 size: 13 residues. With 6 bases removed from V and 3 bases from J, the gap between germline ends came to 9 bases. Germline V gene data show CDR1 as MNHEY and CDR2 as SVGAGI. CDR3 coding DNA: TGTGCCAGCAGCCAGGGATCCAATCAGCCCCAGCATTTT. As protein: CASSQGSNQPQHF.